These 32 T cell receptor beta chains were sequenced from one sample in a study of T cells in Graves' hyperthyroidism and ophthalmopathy. TCR beta CDR3 regions were amplified from RNA. HTBI primers drove first-round RT-PCR of the TCR CDR3. TCRdb analysed the multiplex PCR reads with MiXCR anew, one entry per CDR3 protein. The table has 500,000 to 550,000 distinct CDR3 sequences, about 20% seen once. The sample comprised blood. These receptors were collected from a man aged 35 to 55 with Graves' ophthalmopathy.

This clonotype has ten or more counts. This chain connects TRBV11-2 to TRBJ2-7; 7 bases are a match to TRBD1. J was trimmed by 0 bases and V by 2 bases; bases with no gene match: 4. The CDR3 has 15 residues. CDR1 is SGHAT and CDR2 is FQNNGV in the germline V gene. CDR3 amino acids: CASSLPGTVSYEQYF. Written as DNA, the CDR3 is TGTGCCAGCAGCTTACCCGGGACAGTCTCCTACGAGCAGTACTTC.

V and J are TRBV18 and TRBJ1-3, with D possibly matching TRBD1 (6 bases). Germline V gene sequence: CDR1 KGHSH, CDR2 LQKENI. V gave up 2 bases and J gave up 0 bases, with 11 bases separating them. The CDR3 length is 16 residues. This chain's CDR3 is CASSPAGVSSGNTIYF. The CDR3 coding sequence is TGTGCCAGCTCACCAGCAGGGGTTTCCTCTGGAAACACCATATATTTT.

This clonotype was observed a handful of times. The gene calls are TRBV7-9 and TRBJ1-3; D unclear. Germline CDR1 SEHNR, CDR2 FQNEAQ (reference sequence). V was trimmed by 11 bases and J by 4 bases, leaving 9 bases between them. The CDR3 sequence is 11 residues long. The DNA for the CDR3 is TGTGCCCCAAGTATCGGAAACACCATATATTTT. Residues: CAPSIGNTIYF.

The chain has TRBV13 and TRBJ1-1, with 10 nucleotides matching TRBD1. The CDR3 totals 17 residues. J was trimmed by 4 bases and V by 5 bases; bases with no gene match: 13. From germline, CDR1 is PRHDT and CDR2 FYEKMQ (reference sequence). In nucleotides, the CDR3 is TGTGCCAGCAGCACCGACCGGGACAGGGGAGGATCCACTGAAGCTTTCTTT. Its translation is CASSTDRDRGGSTEAFF.

There are many counts of this clonotype. V usage is TRBV28 and J usage is TRBJ2-7; 9 bases match TRBD2. Germline V gene sequence: CDR1 MDHEN, CDR2 SYDVKM. The CDR3 totals 15 residues. Germline trimming cut 5 bases from V and 1 base from J; bases unmatched to any gene: 6. CDR3: CASSQLAGTSYEQYF. In nucleotides, the CDR3 is TGTGCCAGCAGTCAACTAGCGGGCACTTCCTACGAGCAGTACTTC.

The chain combines TRBV20-1 with TRBJ2-3; possible D gene TRBD2, 6 bases. Germline CDR1 and CDR2: DFQATT and SNEGSKA (reference sequence). Trimming left V 1 base short and J 6 bases short, with 8 bases between. The CDR3 length is 12 residues. The CDR3 nucleotides read TGCAGTGCTAGAGGGGGGAGGGATACGCAGTATTTT. This translates into CSARGGRDTQYF.

This clonotype was counted many times. The chain links TRBV30 to TRBJ2-1; 9 bases match TRBD2. CDR1 and CDR2 (germline): GTSNPN, SVGIG (reference sequence). V shed 4 bases and J 10 bases; nucleotides not matched to a gene: 11. CDR3 size: 14 residues. The CDR3 here is CAWNYGGGGKEQFF. Here the CDR3 DNA reads TGTGCCTGGAACTATGGCGGGGGGGGAAAGGAGCAGTTCTTC.

For this clonotype: At one boundary the junction diverges from the germline segment, which might be a read error. This chain uses TRBV5-1 with TRBJ1-1; D may be TRBD1 (5 bases). Germline V CDR1 and CDR2: SGHRS, YFSETQ. The CDR3 runs 15 residues. DNA for the CDR3: TGCGCCAGCAGCTTCAAAGGACATTCGTCCACTAAAGCTTTCTTT. This encodes CASSFKGHSSTKAFF. The variable domain in full, with the rest retrieved from reference TRBV5-1 and TRBJ1-1, is KAGVTQTPRYLIKTRGQQVTLSCSPISGHRSVSWYQQTPGQGLQFLFEYFSETQRNKGNFPGRFSGRQFSNSRSEMNVSTLELGDSALYLCASSFKGHSSTKAFFGQGTRLTVV.

The sample holds a few counts of this clonotype. This rearrangement joins TRBV25-1 to TRBJ2-5; D is unclear. Trimming took 8 bases from V and 0 from J, leaving 13 bases between them. This CDR3 has 14 residues. CDR1 is MGHDK and CDR2 is SYGVNS in the germline V gene. The CDR3 DNA sequence: TGTGCCAGCCTTAGCTTCTCCAACCAAGAGACCCAGTACTTC. Translated: CASLSFSNQETQYF.

The rearrangement links TRBV5-1 to TRBJ2-1; D remains ambiguous. This CDR3 is 11 amino acids long. Trimming cost V 5 bases and J 7 bases, with 7 bases left between them. From germline, CDR1 is SGHRS and CDR2 YFSETQ. The CDR3 bases are TGCGCCAGCAGGATCCTAAATGAGCAGTTCTTC. Translating gives CASRILNEQFF.

V and J are TRBV3-1 and TRBJ2-3; TRBD2 matches at 11 bases. Trimming at V came to 1 base and at J to 0 bases, leaving 9 bases not matched to a gene. Germline V lookup: CDR1 LGHDT, CDR2 YNNKEL (reference sequence). CDR3 length: 19 amino acids. CDR3 coding DNA: TGTGCCAGCAGCCAAGTATATGGGGGGACTAGCGGTAGCACAGATACGCAGTATTTT. The encoded protein is CASSQVYGGTSGSTDTQYF.

As to this clonotype: A read error may be the cause here, since a much bigger clone is one base away. The gene calls are TRBV3-1 and TRBJ2-2, with D perhaps TRBD1 (5 bases). Germline assignment: CDR1 LGHDT and CDR2 YNNKEL (reference sequence). This CDR3 spans 16 amino acids. V dropped 1 base and J dropped 6 bases, with 15 bases sitting between them. The CDR3 DNA is TGTGCCAGCAGCCAAGCCCTAGGGGCAGGGCCCGGGGAGCTGTTTTTT. Encoded protein: CASSQALGAGPGELFF.

This clonotype has a count of ten or more. The DNA for the CDR3 is TGTGCCAGCAGAGAAACAGGGGGCAATGAGCAGTTCTTC. This sequence encodes CASRETGGNEQFF. The chain employs TRBV11-2 and TRBJ2-1; 8 bases are shared with TRBD1. Looked up from germline, CDR1 is SGHAT and CDR2 is FQNNGV. The CDR3 sequence is 13 residues long. Trimming cost V 6 bases and J 6 bases; bases outside gene matches: 4. The variable domain in full, completed from reference TRBV11-2 and TRBJ2-1, reads EAGVAQSPRYKIIEKRQSVAFWCNPISGHATLYWYQQILGQGPKLLIQFQNNGVVDDSQLPKDRFSAERLKGVDSTLKIQPAKLEDSAVYLCASRETGGNEQFFGPGTRLTVL.

This clonotype was seen more than once but under ten times. This sequence joins TRBV2 and TRBJ2-7, with D tentatively TRBD2 (6 bases). The germline V gene encodes CDR1 SNHLY and CDR2 FYNNEI. V lost 6 bases and J lost 6, with 12 bases in between. The CDR3 contains 12 residues. The DNA for the CDR3 is TGTGCCAGCAGGACTAGTTTACGCGAGCAGTACTTC. Residues: CASRTSLREQYF.

Ten or more counts support this clonotype. V is TRBV27 and J is TRBJ2-1, with a tentative D call TRBD1 (6 bases). V shed 8 bases and J shed 4 bases, with 15 bases lying between them. The CDR3 covers 14 residues. CDR1 and CDR2 (germline): MNHEY, SMNVEV (reference sequence). The CDR3 protein is CASGYTGSYNEQFF. The CDR3 DNA is TGTGCCAGCGGCTACACAGGGTCGTACAATGAGCAGTTCTTC.

This clonotype was counted between two and nine times. This chain links TRBV11-2 with TRBJ2-1; D gene uncertain. Germline loops: CDR1 SGHAT, CDR2 FQNNGV. Trimming left V 2 bases short and J 2 bases short, with 7 bases between. The CDR3 spans 14 residues. The CDR3 sequence is CASSLLDAYNEQFF. The CDR3 DNA reads TGTGCCAGCAGCTTACTAGACGCCTACAATGAGCAGTTCTTC.

The genes are TRBV28 and TRBJ2-5; 8 bases agree with TRBD1. CDR1 and CDR2 (germline): MDHEN, SYDVKM. The CDR3 spans 14 residues. The V and J ends lost 1 base and 5 bases, in that order; junction bases with no gene match: 3. DNA for the CDR3: TGTGCCAGCAGTTTATATGGACAGGGCGAGACCCAGTACTTC. It codes for CASSLYGQGETQYF.

The chain joins TRBV14 to TRBJ2-7; 8 bases are a match to TRBD1. The CDR3 has 15 residues. CDR1 and CDR2 from the germline V gene are SGHDN and FVKESK. V dropped 3 bases and J dropped 4; count of bases not matched to a gene: 8. As DNA, the CDR3 is TGTGCCAGCAGCCAGACCGGACAGGGAATATACGAGCAGTACTTC. This sequence encodes CASSQTGQGIYEQYF.

A note on this clonotype: A much larger clonotype is one base distant, so this may be a read error. CDR3 sequence reads: CASSLGQGGNEQYF. The DNA for the CDR3 is TGTGCCAGCAGCCTCGGACAGGGGGGCAACGAGCAGTACTTC. The chain couples TRBV7-3 to TRBJ2-7; 10 positions match TRBD1. CDR1 SGHTA and CDR2 FQGTGA come from the germline V gene. Germline trimming cut 5 bases from V and 5 bases from J; bases unmatched to any gene: 6. The CDR3 sequence is 14 residues long.

The table lists this clonotype with many counts. The rearrangement joins TRBV7-2 to TRBJ2-1; 8 nucleotides align to TRBD2. The CDR3 length is 15 residues. Germline assignment: CDR1 SGHTA and CDR2 FQGNSA. The V and J ends lost 6 bases and 5 bases, in that order; junction bases with no gene match: 9. CDR3 DNA: TGTGCCAGCAGTCCGCCGGGACTAGGTCACAATGAGCAGTTCTTC. As protein: CASSPPGLGHNEQFF.

This chain uses TRBV27 with TRBJ1-1; TRBD1 is a possible D gene (6 bases). V was trimmed by 5 bases and J by 5 bases, leaving 21 bases between them. The CDR3 is 16 residues long. Per germline, CDR1 MNHEY and CDR2 SMNVEV (reference sequence). In DNA form, the CDR3 reads TGTGCCAGCAGTCTAGGGGGGCCCTATACGAATACTGAAGCTTTCTTT. Its protein product is CASSLGGPYTNTEAFF.

The CDR3: CASSYTTGRDGELFF. The CDR3 nucleotides read TGTGCCAGCAGCTATACGACAGGGCGGGACGGGGAGCTGTTTTTT. This chain uses TRBV7-8 with TRBJ2-2; a possible D gene is TRBD1 (7 bases). The CDR3 runs 15 residues. Germline loops: CDR1 SGHVS, CDR2 FQNEAQ. The V end lost 4 bases, the J end lost 7 bases, and 16 bases lay between the germline ends.

This clonotype was counted only a few times. This chain connects TRBV19 to TRBJ2-2; the D is unclear. The V gene lost 6 bases and the J gene lost 1 base, with 9 bases spanning the gap. CDR3 size: 14 residues. Germline V gene sequence: CDR1 LNHDA, CDR2 SQIVND (reference sequence). This chain's CDR3 is CASRQGGNTGELFF. The CDR3 nucleotides read TGTGCCAGTAGGCAAGGCGGGAACACCGGGGAGCTGTTTTTT.

The sample holds many counts of this clonotype. The chain recombines TRBV6-5 with TRBJ1-2, with D unresolved. Trimming took off 2 bases at V and 5 bases at J, with 15 bases between the two ends. The CDR3 loop spans 15 amino acids. Germline CDR1 is MNHEY and CDR2 is SVGAGI. The chain's CDR3 is CASSYAGGKHYGYTF. CDR3 DNA: TGTGCCAGCAGTTACGCAGGCGGGAAGCATTATGGCTACACCTTC.

This clonotype has a handful of counts. The chain employs TRBV6-1 and TRBJ1-1; 7 bases agree with TRBD1. Trimming cost V 6 bases and J 10 bases; bases outside gene matches: 14. The germline gives CDR1 MNHNS, CDR2 SASEGT. The CDR3 has 14 residues. The CDR3 DNA is TGTGCCAGCAGACGCCAGGGGGGAATTCTTGGAGCTTTCTTT. Protein product: CASRRQGGILGAFF.

This clonotype was recorded many times. The chain uses TRBV5-1 and TRBJ2-3; no firm D call. Trimming cost V 5 bases and J 8 bases, with 24 bases left between them. The CDR3 loop spans 16 amino acids. Germline lookup yields CDR1 SGHRS and CDR2 YFSETQ. This CDR3 reads CASREVGPASSGTQYF. CDR3 in DNA: TGCGCCAGCAGAGAAGTCGGACCCGCATCGTCTGGTACGCAGTATTTT.

This clonotype showed up many times. The rearrangement uses TRBV12-3 or TRBV12-4 and TRBJ2-7, with 7 positions matching TRBD2. The CDR3 is 15 residues long. V lost 6 bases and J lost 2; bases outside the gene matches: 10. The CDR3 DNA is TGTGCCAGCAGGGGTAGGCTAGCGGCCCCCTACGAGCAGTACTTC. It codes for CASRGRLAAPYEQYF.

The chain links TRBV6-1 to TRBJ2-3; D gene ambiguous. The CDR3 sequence is 14 residues long. V was shortened by 6 bases and J by 5 bases, with 15 bases between the two germline ends. CDR1 is MNHNS, CDR2 SASEGT, per germline. This CDR3 is CASRTPPTGDTQYF. The CDR3 DNA is TGTGCCAGCAGGACCCCGCCGACTGGAGATACGCAGTATTTT.

Concerning this clonotype itself: A much larger clone differs by one base, so this may be a read error. The V call is TRBV12-3 or TRBV12-4, the J call TRBJ1-5; 8 positions match TRBD1. J gave up 4 bases and V 6 bases, and 17 bases lay outside the gene matches. The CDR3 is made up of 18 amino acids. CDR3 in amino acids: CASSPMSGGWWGNQPQHF. In nucleotides, the CDR3 is TGTGCCAGCAGCCCCATGTCAGGGGGCTGGTGGGGAAATCAGCCCCAGCATTTT.

This clonotype was seen a few times. The rearrangement joins TRBV6-1 to TRBJ1-5, with D possibly being TRBD1 (6 bases). Looked up from germline, CDR1 is MNHNS and CDR2 is SASEGT. Trimming stripped 6 bases from V and 1 base from J, with 19 bases between. CDR3 length: 17 amino acids. The CDR3: CASSRIVGAGSNQPQHF. The CDR3 coding sequence is TGTGCCAGCAGCCGGATTGTGGGGGCCGGGAGCAATCAGCCCCAGCATTTT.

The CDR3 loop is CASSPDGGLAGADTQYF. CDR3 nucleotide sequence: TGCGCCAGCAGCCCCGATGGAGGTCTAGCGGGAGCAGATACGCAGTATTTT. The rearrangement links TRBV5-1 to TRBJ2-3; 10 bases line up with TRBD2. The CDR3 covers 17 residues. Germline CDR1 and CDR2: SGHRS and YFSETQ. J lost 4 bases, V lost 4 bases, and 12 bases had no gene match. Variable domain in full (rest from reference TRBV5-1 and TRBJ2-3): KAGVTQTPRYLIKTRGQQVTLSCSPISGHRSVSWYQQTPGQGLQFLFEYFSETQRNKGNFPGRFSGRQFSNSRSEMNVSTLELGDSALYLCASSPDGGLAGADTQYFGPGTRLTVL.

The chain uses TRBV10-3 and TRBJ1-2, with 9 bases lining up with TRBD1. Germline CDR1 is ENHRY and CDR2 is SYGVKD. V lost 4 bases, J lost 8 bases, and 2 bases stayed unmatched. There are 12 residues in the CDR3. The DNA of the CDR3 is TGTGCCATCAGTGGGACAGGGGACGGCTACACCTTC. Protein: CAISGTGDGYTF.